This is a list of T cell receptor beta chains from one sample in a study of blood T cells in healthy people across ages. TCRdb used MiXCR to reprocess the 5' RACE reads, holding one entry per CDR3 protein. The sample lists approximately 2,000,000 distinct CDR3 sequences; about 39% were seen once. The specimen was blood. The receptor set was obtained from a human donor in good health. Each CDR3 is given with its conserved first and last residue. Fields, in order: J gene, clone size, D gene, V gene, CDR3 protein, CDR3 DNA. A D gene is named only where the DNA matches it firmly. Rows may omit the clone size; those that give it use once, few, many or a size class.

TRBJ1-4	NA	NA	TRBV7-2	CASSLADTTNEKLFF	TGTGCCAGCAGCTTGGCGGACACGACAAATGAAAAACTGTTTTTT
TRBJ1-2	NA	TRBD1	TRBV7-2	CASSPRDRGGGYTF	TGTGCCAGCAGCCCCCGGGACAGGGGTGGAGGCTACACCTTC
TRBJ1-1	few	NA	TRBV27	CASSLAGARSGTEAFF	TGTGCCAGCAGTTTGGCGGGGGCGCGTTCCGGCACTGAAGCTTTCTTT
TRBJ1-1	NA	NA	TRBV28	CASSGGWTEAFF	TGTGCCAGCAGTGGGGGCTGGACTGAAGCTTTCTTT
TRBJ1-1	NA	NA	TRBV7-9	CANSYQGNTEAFF	TGTGCCAACAGCTATCAGGGGAACACTGAAGCTTTCTTT
TRBJ2-7	few	NA	TRBV20-1	CSVKTKAYYEQYF	TGCAGTGTCAAGACTAAGGCGTACTACGAGCAGTACTTC
TRBJ2-6	NA	NA	TRBV12-3/TRBV12-4	CASSTWARGYSGANVLTF	TGTGCCAGCAGCACTTGGGCCAGGGGCTACTCTGGGGCCAACGTCCTGACTTTC
TRBJ1-1	NA	NA	TRBV29-1	CSVESPGTEAFF	TGCAGCGTTGAGTCGCCTGGCACTGAAGCTTTCTTT
TRBJ2-2	NA	NA	TRBV4-1	CASSQVMIRDTGELFF	TGCGCCAGCAGCCAAGTCATGATCCGGGACACCGGGGAGCTGTTTTTT
TRBJ1-4	many	TRBD1	TRBV20-1	CSARPSTGATNEKLFF	TGCAGTGCTAGACCCTCTACAGGGGCAACTAATGAAAAACTGTTTTTT
TRBJ2-7	NA	TRBD1	TRBV10-3	CAIRQGDSYEQYF	TGTGCCATCAGGCAGGGGGACTCCTACGAGCAGTACTTC
TRBJ2-3	few	NA	TRBV18	CASSPPVAGAADTQYF	TGTGCCAGCTCACCACCGGTCGCGGGGGCGGCAGATACGCAGTATTTT
TRBJ1-2	few	NA	TRBV18	CASSPTQEAGYTF	TGTGCCAGCTCACCTACTCAAGAAGCGGGCTACACCTTC